This T cell receptor (beta chain) stems from a study of blood T cell repertoires in COVID-19 (TCRdb year 2020). As for the study more broadly: The collaborator samples originated in the United States, Italy and Spain and spanned the acute and convalescent phases of COVID-19. The samples were drawn from the first 160 participants of the ongoing ImmuneRACE study and from over 950 subjects provided by 6 global collaborators. Subjects who had been exposed to COVID-19, were actively infected with it, or had recovered from it provided the deeply sampled blood TCRbeta repertoires that made up the dataset. Sample metadata almost always included a de-identified subject ID, COVID-19 status, age in years and sex. Where HLA class I and class II types were available, the types were taken from metadata supplied by the sample provider, not from assay-based typing. The repertoires were released in a freely available public database intended as a resource for research on the immune response to SARS-CoV-2. The material from the prospective study consisted of cDNA or gDNA derived from T cells, B-cell-depleted T cells, or PBMCs.

Overall study results and their limits: The quantity of clinical and demographic metadata differed by source and by participant and was supplied without curation.

Whole blood was collected in K2EDTA tubes by collaborating institutions according to the institutions' own protocols. For TCRbeta analysis, collaborators shipped samples in one of three forms: frozen whole blood, isolated PBMCs, or DNA extracted from either of those sample types. On this clone itself: Its binding antigen is unknown. Base quality data are lacking; no much larger clone is found one base away.

The CDR3 sequence holds 16 residues, the cysteine and phenylalanine included. Only the CDR3 DNA is retained, 48 bases long and in frame from the first base. The germline V gene supplies CDR1 MNHEY and CDR2 SVGAGI. V ends up 2 bases short and J 7 bases short, with an unmatched junction base count of 10. TCRbeta CDR3 regions were amplified from genomic DNA using the immunoSEQ Assay, a bias-controlled multiplex PCR. The study's processing was this. Nucleated cell counts per sample were estimated from amplification of reference gene primers within the assay. To quantify the absolute abundance of each unique TCRbeta CDR3 rearrangement, sequence reads were collapsed and filtered. For each sample, productive Simpson clonality was calculated as the square root of Simpson's diversity index across productive rearrangements. As stored in TCRdb, this immuneACCESS dataset retains in-frame rearrangements with V and J assigned. A fraction of the clones does not appear; measured against another copy, unresolved V genes explain less than half of the discrepancy, and the remainder lacks a known reason. V and J calls and clone size come straight from that table; D and trimming were deduced from the DNA. The sample contains about 35,000 clones, over 80% of them found a single time. The leading ten clones occupy 7.5% to 10% of the sample.

The sequence links TRBV6-5 to TRBJ1-2, and TRBD1 aligns with 10 junction nucleotides. This TCR was recovered from a human donor in a cohort sampled during active COVID-19. Sequences were obtained from peripheral blood. The DNA is as follows: TGTGCCAGCAGTTACCGGGACAGGGGCCGGGGTGGTGGCTACACCTTC. Its product reads: CASSYRDRGRGGGYTF.